The clone carrying this T cell receptor (beta chain) occurred once. Its antigen is still unknown. This CDR3 region has 17 residues. Some clones are missing from TCRdb's copy, which holds only in-frame ones; the method was immunoSEQ multiplex PCR. This table has 160,000 or so clones, roughly 94% appearing once. The data belong to a study of T cell responses to AZD1222 COVID-19 vaccine. Points from the study as a whole: Across spike, vaccine-associated CD4 TCRs were found, dominant at 160-218 and 743-854. Elevations in Spike-specific TCR breadth and depth followed administration of two AZD1222 doses. Just a handful of people given AZD1222 tested seropositive at baseline. Reports say nearly half of spike-specific TCRs go after unmutated variant regions.

The receptor was derived from an adult who received the AZD1222 COVID-19 vaccine. Sequences were derived from peripheral blood, sampled 28 days after the second AZD1222 dose. This rearrangement joins TRBV21-1 to TRBJ2-1; the listed D gene, TRBD2, was not tested against the DNA. TRBV21-1 is termed a pseudogene. The CDR3 DNA sequence: TGTGCCAGCAGCAAAGCTGGGAGGCTAGCGGGGGACAATGAGCAGTTCTTC. Residues: CASSKAGRLAGDNEQFF.